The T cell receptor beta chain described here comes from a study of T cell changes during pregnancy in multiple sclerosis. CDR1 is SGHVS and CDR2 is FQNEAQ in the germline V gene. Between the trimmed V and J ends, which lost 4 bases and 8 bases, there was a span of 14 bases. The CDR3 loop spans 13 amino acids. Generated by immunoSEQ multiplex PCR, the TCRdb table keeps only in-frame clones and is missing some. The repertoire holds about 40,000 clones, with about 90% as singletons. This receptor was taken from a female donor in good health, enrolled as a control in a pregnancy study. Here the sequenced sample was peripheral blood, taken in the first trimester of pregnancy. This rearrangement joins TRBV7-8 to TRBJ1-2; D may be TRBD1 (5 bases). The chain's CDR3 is CASSSAIDRGYTF. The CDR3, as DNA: TGTGCCAGCAGCTCAGCCATTGACAGAGGCTACACCTTC.